The rows below give T cell receptor beta chains drawn from one sample of a study of blood T cell repertoires in COVID-19. Sequencing was performed with immunoSEQ multiplex PCR; in TCRdb, only in-frame clones are kept and a portion is missing. The table includes 45,000 to 55,000 clones, 78% detected once. What was sequenced was peripheral blood. Source of these receptors: a human donor with active or convalescent COVID-19. The donor label of this sample is uncertain. Each CDR3 is given with its conserved first and last residue. Fields, in order: clone size, J gene, V gene, D gene, CDR3 protein, CDR3 DNA. D genes are given only for firm matches. The size of a clone is reported for some rows only, either as once, few or many, or as a class for expanded clones.

size: .; J: TRBJ2-1; V: TRBV11-3; D: .; CDR3: CASSLSRISSNEQFF; DNA: TGTGCCAGCAGCTTATCGCGGATTTCCTCCAATGAGCAGTTCTTC
size: .; J: TRBJ1-1; V: TRBV9; D: .; CDR3: CASSIHHRPGEDTEAFF; DNA: TGTGCCAGCAGCATACATCACAGGCCGGGTGAGGACACTGAAGCTTTCTTT
size: .; J: TRBJ2-1; V: TRBV11-3; D: TRBD2; CDR3: CASSKEAGGINEQFF; DNA: TGTGCCAGCAGCAAGGAAGCGGGGGGGATCAATGAGCAGTTCTTC
size: .; J: TRBJ2-7; V: TRBV6-5; D: TRBD1; CDR3: CASRPGQGGSEQYF; DNA: TGTGCCAGCAGGCCGGGACAGGGGGGTTCCGAGCAGTACTTC
size: .; J: TRBJ1-1; V: TRBV19; D: TRBD1; CDR3: CAAGGGTGVMNTEAFF; DNA: TGTGCCGCCGGGGGGGGGACAGGGGTGATGAACACTGAAGCTTTCTTT
size: .; J: TRBJ2-3; V: TRBV4-3; D: .; CDR3: CASSQDPRVVGDTQYF; DNA: TGCGCCAGCAGCCAAGATCCGCGGGTAGTAGGCGATACGCAGTATTTT
size: .; J: TRBJ2-3; V: TRBV10-3; D: TRBD1; CDR3: CAIADREIDTQYF; DNA: TGTGCCATCGCTGACAGGGAAATAGATACGCAGTATTTT
size: .; J: TRBJ2-6; V: TRBV9; D: .; CDR3: CASSVAGGRGANVLTF; DNA: TGTGCCAGCAGCGTAGCAGGGGGGCGTGGGGCCAACGTCCTGACTTTC
size: few; J: TRBJ1-2; V: TRBV29-1; D: .; CDR3: CSVGQDYTF; DNA: TGCAGCGTGGGACAAGACTACACCTTC
size: once; J: TRBJ2-1; V: TRBV4-2; D: .; CDR3: CASSLGNGGEQFF; DNA: TGTGCCAGCAGCTTAGGGAACGGAGGTGAGCAGTTCTTC
size: .; J: TRBJ2-3; V: TRBV24-1; D: TRBD2; CDR3: CATSGMGTSGRKSTDTQYF; DNA: TGTGCCACCAGTGGTATGGGGACTAGCGGGAGGAAAAGCACAGATACGCAGTATTTT
size: .; J: TRBJ2-1; V: TRBV5-4; D: .; CDR3: CASKTQQGDEQFF; DNA: TGTGCCAGCAAAACACAACAGGGAGATGAGCAGTTCTTC
size: .; J: TRBJ2-7; V: TRBV5-1; D: TRBD1; CDR3: CASSSTGTGYEQYF; DNA: TGCGCCAGCAGCTCGACCGGGACAGGGTATGAGCAGTACTTC
size: .; J: TRBJ2-5; V: TRBV4-2; D: TRBD2; CDR3: CASSQDWAGEETQYF; DNA: TGTGCCAGCAGCCAAGATTGGGCGGGAGAAGAGACCCAGTACTTC
size: .; J: TRBJ1-2; V: TRBV5-1; D: TRBD1; CDR3: CASSLAGTGPLGYGYTF; DNA: TGCGCCAGCAGCTTGGCCGGGACAGGACCCCTGGGCTATGGCTACACCTTC
size: few; J: TRBJ1-2; V: TRBV4-2; D: .; CDR3: CASSPQTGNYGYTF; DNA: TGTGCCAGCAGCCCGCAGACAGGAAACTATGGCTACACCTTC
size: .; J: TRBJ2-5; V: TRBV4-2; D: .; CDR3: CASSEGAGQETQYF; DNA: TGTGCCAGCAGCGAAGGGGCAGGACAAGAGACCCAGTACTTC
size: .; J: TRBJ1-2; V: TRBV9; D: .; CDR3: CASSVARVPFDGYTF; DNA: TGTGCCAGCAGCGTAGCCAGGGTCCCGTTCGATGGCTACACCTTC
size: .; J: TRBJ1-4; V: TRBV7-3; D: .; CDR3: CASSLGPNEKLFF; DNA: TGTGCCAGCAGCTTGGGCCCTAATGAAAAACTGTTTTTT
size: few; J: TRBJ2-2; V: TRBV19; D: .; CDR3: CASSPSSAGTGELFF; DNA: TGTGCCAGTAGTCCCAGCAGTGCGGGCACCGGGGAGCTGTTTTTT
size: .; J: TRBJ1-4; V: TRBV3-1/TRBV3-2; D: TRBD1; CDR3: CASSQEQGRLTTNEKLFF; DNA: TGTGCCAGCAGCCAAGAACAGGGGCGATTAACAACTAATGAAAAACTGTTTTTT
size: .; J: TRBJ1-6; V: TRBV11-2; D: .; CDR3: CASTPGTWDSPLHF; DNA: TGTGCCAGCACTCCGGGGACATGGGATTCACCCCTCCACTTT
size: once; J: TRBJ2-1; V: TRBV11-2; D: .; CDR3: CASSLGASSSYNEQFF; DNA: TGTGCCAGCAGCTTGGGAGCCTCGAGCTCCTACAATGAGCAGTTCTTC
size: .; J: TRBJ1-5; V: TRBV25-1; D: .; CDR3: CASSTGHQPQHF; DNA: TGTGCCAGCAGCACAGGGCATCAGCCCCAGCATTTT
size: .; J: TRBJ2-7; V: TRBV12-5; D: TRBD2; CDR3: CASGPRLAGGQDEQYF; DNA: TGTGCTAGTGGCCCTAGACTAGCGGGAGGCCAAGACGAGCAGTACTTC
size: .; J: TRBJ1-5; V: TRBV6-6; D: .; CDR3: CASSAREGMGNQPQHF; DNA: TGTGCCAGCAGTGCGAGGGAGGGAATGGGCAATCAGCCCCAGCATTTT